A single sample is the source of the 28 T cell receptor beta chains below, sequenced in a study of radiotherapy plus CTLA-4 blockade in lung cancer. Sequenced by immunoSEQ multiplex PCR; TCRdb stores in-frame clones only, minus some. The data contain about 77,000 clones, roughly 70% of them seen just once; the ten biggest clones take up roughly 10%. Here the sequenced sample was peripheral blood, taken from a patient treated with radiotherapy plus ipilimumab. These receptors came from a human donor with non-small cell lung cancer whose response to radiotherapy plus ipilimumab could not be evaluated.

This chain uses TRBV7-7 with TRBJ2-7, with TRBD2 matching over 8 bases. This CDR3 region has 15 residues. The germline CDR1 and CDR2 sequences are SSHAT and FNYEAQ (reference sequence). Losses at the gene ends were 3 bases for V and 3 bases for J; bases not matched to a gene: 7. CDR3 in DNA: TGTGCCAGCAGCTTGAGCTTCGGGGGGGGCTACGAGCAGTACTTC. Its protein is CASSLSFGGGYEQYF.

A single count supports this clone. The CDR3 coding sequence is TGTGCCAGCAGCCCATTCGACGGTGGGGCGCGAAATGAGCAGTTCTTC. Its translation: CASSPFDGGARNEQFF. V and J are TRBV28 and TRBJ2-1, with a tentative D call TRBD1 (5 bases). CDR1 is MDHEN, CDR2 SYDVKM, per germline. The CDR3 runs 16 residues. With 6 bases removed from V and 7 bases from J, the gap between germline ends came to 22 bases.

CDR3 in amino acids: CATLGEGVGNTGELFF. The CDR3 nucleotides read TGTGCCACCCTCGGGGAGGGAGTGGGGAACACCGGGGAGCTGTTTTTT. The V and J genes are TRBV19 and TRBJ2-2; 7 nucleotides line up with TRBD2. The length of the CDR3 is 16 residues. CDR1 is LNHDA, CDR2 SQIVND, per germline (reference sequence). V gave up 10 bases and J gave up 1 base; unmatched junction bases: 12.

This chain links TRBV7-2 with TRBJ1-1; no reliable D call. The CDR3 has 15 residues. Trimming removed 1 base from V and 0 bases from J, with 9 bases in between. In germline, CDR1 is SGHTA, CDR2 FQGNSA. CDR3 protein: CASSLGGSLNTEAFF. The CDR3 DNA reads TGTGCCAGCAGCTTAGGTGGCAGTCTGAACACTGAAGCTTTCTTT.

The chain carries TRBV28 and TRBJ1-1; D not certain. CDR1 is MDHEN and CDR2 is SYDVKM in the germline V gene. The CDR3 extends over 13 amino acids. The germline V and J ends were trimmed by 6 bases and 3 bases, with 11 bases remaining between them. This CDR3 is CASRRNEDTEAFF. The CDR3 nucleotides are TGTGCCAGCAGGCGAAATGAGGACACTGAAGCTTTCTTT.

The V gene is TRBV27, the J gene TRBJ2-3, with 10 bases aligning to TRBD1. This CDR3 is built from 16 residues. Trimming cost V 6 bases and J 1 base; bases outside gene matches: 7. Looked up from germline, CDR1 is MNHEY and CDR2 is SMNVEV (reference sequence). The CDR3 sequence: CASRTTGGRGTDTQYF. The CDR3 bases are TGTGCCAGCAGGACGACAGGGGGCCGGGGCACAGATACGCAGTATTTT.

The gene calls are TRBV12-5 and TRBJ1-2; D is possibly TRBD1 (6 bases). Per the germline V gene, CDR1 is LGHNT and CDR2 is FRNRAP. V was pared by 8 bases and J by 14 bases, with 21 bases between. This CDR3 has 12 residues. The CDR3 here is CASIGGEGVWTF. The CDR3 DNA reads TGTGCTAGTATCGGTGGAGAGGGGGTCTGGACCTTC.

The rearrangement links TRBV29-1 to TRBJ1-2; 10 nucleotides align to TRBD1. Germline CDR1 SQVTM, CDR2 ANQGSEA. V dropped 7 bases and J dropped 11; count of bases not matched to a gene: 7. The CDR3 has 11 residues. CDR3 residues: CSAGTGELYTF. CDR3 DNA sequence: TGCAGCGCCGGGACAGGGGAGTTGTACACCTTC.

V usage is TRBV15 and J usage is TRBJ2-2, with a tentative D call TRBD2 (6 bases). V dropped 0 bases and J dropped 6 bases, with 23 bases sitting between them. CDR3 length: 19 amino acids. Germline CDR1 and CDR2: LNHNV and YYDKDF (reference sequence). CDR3 region: CATSRDKARGVGGPGELFF. CDR3 DNA sequence: TGTGCCACCAGCAGAGATAAGGCGAGGGGAGTCGGAGGGCCCGGGGAGCTGTTTTTT. The full variable domain, in which reference TRBV15 and TRBJ2-2 provide the parts outside the CDR3, is DAMVIQNPRYQVTQFGKPVTLSCSQTLNHNVMYWYQQKSSQAPKLLFHYYDKDFNNEADTPDNFQSRRPNTSFCFLDIRSPGLGDTAMYLCATSRDKARGVGGPGELFFGEGSRLTVL.

This chain connects TRBV10-2 to TRBJ2-1, with TRBD1 matching over 7 bases. J gave up 6 bases and V 8 bases, and 7 bases lay outside the gene matches. Looked up from germline, CDR1 is WSHSY and CDR2 is SAAADI. This CDR3 has 13 amino acids. CDR3 nucleotides: TGCGCCAGCTGGACAGGAGTCCCCAATGAGCAGTTCTTC. Encoded protein: CASWTGVPNEQFF.

There are a few counts of this clone. In DNA form, the CDR3 reads TGTGCCAGCACCTCTACTAATTACAGGGTTGGTGGCTACACCTTC. Amino acids: CASTSTNYRVGGYTF. The rearrangement uses TRBV28 and TRBJ1-2, with a tentative D call TRBD1 (6 bases). CDR1 is MDHEN, CDR2 SYDVKM, per germline. Trimming cost V 7 bases and J 7 bases, with 22 bases left between them. CDR3 length equals 15 residues.

This clone was seen once. V and J are TRBV4-3 and TRBJ1-2; D call uncertain. The CDR3 is made up of 16 amino acids. V lost 0 bases to trimming and J lost 1 base, with 12 bases between them. In germline, CDR1 is LGHNA, CDR2 YSLEER. CDR3 loop: CASSQDRGAGNYGYTF. CDR3 in DNA: TGCGCCAGCAGCCAAGATCGGGGTGCCGGTAACTATGGCTACACCTTC.

The V call is TRBV4-3, the J call TRBJ2-6, with 7 bases matching TRBD2. Germline CDR1 LGHNA, CDR2 YSLEER. Trimming at V came to 4 bases and at J to 0 bases, leaving 6 bases not matched to a gene. The CDR3 runs to 17 residues. The chain's CDR3 is CASSRRGDPSGANVLTF. The CDR3 DNA reads TGCGCCAGCAGCCGACGGGGGGACCCCTCTGGGGCCAACGTCCTGACTTTC.

The chain links TRBV7-9 to TRBJ2-3; 12 nucleotides agree with TRBD1. The V gene end was trimmed by 1 base and the J gene end by 2 bases; junction bases not matched to a gene: 7. This CDR3 has 18 residues. Germline CDR1 and CDR2: SEHNR and FQNEAQ (reference sequence). CDR3 sequence (DNA): TGTGCCAGCAGCTTAGGGGGCGGGACAGGGGGCTTCACAGATACGCAGTATTTT. Translation: CASSLGGGTGGFTDTQYF.

The chain joins TRBV30 to TRBJ1-5, with a tentative D call TRBD1 (5 bases). V was cut by 5 bases and J by 6 bases, with 17 bases left in between. CDR1 GTSNPN and CDR2 SVGIG come from the germline V gene (reference sequence). The CDR3 extends over 14 amino acids. CDR3 nucleotides: TGTGCCTGGCGTCGGATAGGGGTGGGTCAGCCCCAGCATTTT. Protein: CAWRRIGVGQPQHF.

The rearrangement links TRBV7-8 to TRBJ2-3; 7 bases fit TRBD2. The CDR3 sequence is 15 residues long. In germline, CDR1 is SGHVS, CDR2 FQNEAQ. The junction had 6 bases not matched to a gene; V was cut back by 5 bases and J by 1 base. CDR3 bases: TGTGCCAGCAGCCCACTGGGGGGGGGCACAGATACGCAGTATTTT. Protein sequence: CASSPLGGGTDTQYF.

Details on this clone: One end of the junction fails to match germline, which may point to a read error. The chain links TRBV7-9 to TRBJ2-3; 7 positions match TRBD2. Germline V gene lookup returns CDR1 SEHNR and CDR2 FQNEAQ (reference sequence). The CDR3 has 12 residues. This CDR3 is CASSILADPPKF. CDR3 nucleotides: TGTGCCAGCAGCATCCTAGCGGATCCGCCTAAATTT.

The chain carries TRBV15 and TRBJ2-3; no firm D call. The V end lost 8 bases, the J end lost 3 bases, and 12 bases lay between the germline ends. The CDR3 contains 13 residues. The germline gives CDR1 LNHNV, CDR2 YYDKDF (reference sequence). The CDR3 is CATGLVVTDTQYF. Written as DNA, the CDR3 is TGTGCCACCGGTCTAGTGGTAACAGATACGCAGTATTTT.

This clone was seen only a few times. V is TRBV19 and J is TRBJ1-2; 7 bases are a match to TRBD1. The germline CDR1 and CDR2 sequences are LNHDA and SQIVND (reference sequence). This CDR3 region has 15 residues. With V trimmed by 4 bases and J by 4 bases, 9 bases remained unmatched. CDR3 in amino acids: CASSTQPSGGYGYTF. The CDR3 DNA follows: TGTGCCAGTAGTACTCAACCATCAGGGGGCTATGGCTACACCTTC.

V is TRBV27 and J is TRBJ2-1; 7 bases match TRBD2. The length of the CDR3 is 16 residues. The junction had 7 bases not matched to a gene; V was cut back by 2 bases and J by 3 bases. Germline V gives CDR1 MNHEY, CDR2 SMNVEV (reference sequence). The CDR3: CASSLMGREDYNEQFF. The CDR3 DNA follows: TGTGCCAGCAGTTTAATGGGTCGGGAGGACTACAATGAGCAGTTCTTC.

V is TRBV28 and J is TRBJ1-5; D possibly corresponds to TRBD1 (6 bases). Germline V CDR1 and CDR2: MDHEN, SYDVKM. The length of the CDR3 is 12 residues. The V end was cut by 6 bases, the J end by 9 bases, with 12 bases between. CDR3 in amino acids: CASSLPRGPQHF. CDR3 coding DNA: TGTGCCAGCAGCCTCCCCAGGGGGCCCCAGCATTTT. Combining the CDR3 with reference TRBV28 and TRBJ1-5 gives the whole variable domain DVKVTQSSRYLVKRTGEKVFLECVQDMDHENMFWYRQDPGLGLRLIYFSYDVKMKEKGDIPEGYSVSREKKERFSLILESASTNQTSMYLCASSLPRGPQHFGDGTRLSIL.

The chain joins TRBV7-9 to TRBJ2-5; 11 positions agree with TRBD2. CDR1 SEHNR and CDR2 FQNEAQ come from the germline V gene (reference sequence). This CDR3 has 15 residues. Germline trimming cut 4 bases from V and 1 base from J; bases unmatched to any gene: 2. The CDR3 bases are TGTGCCAGCAGCTCCGGGACTAGCGGCCAAGAGACCCAGTACTTC. The encoded protein is CASSSGTSGQETQYF.

The chain links TRBV11-1 to TRBJ2-6; 11 bases fit TRBD1. CDR1 is SGHAT, CDR2 FQDESV, per germline (reference sequence). The CDR3 is 17 amino acids. After removal of 1 base from V and 9 bases from J, the junction contained 8 bases not matched to a gene. The CDR3 spells CASSLGGQGGLGNVLTF. CDR3 in DNA: TGTGCCAGCAGCTTAGGGGGACAGGGGGGTTTAGGCAACGTCCTGACTTTC.

This clone appeared once. This sequence joins TRBV5-5 and TRBJ2-3, with 10 bases matching TRBD1. This CDR3 is built from 15 residues. The germline V gene encodes CDR1 SGHKS and CDR2 YYEKEE (reference sequence). The junction had 8 bases not matched to a gene; V was cut back by 6 bases and J by 4 bases. In nucleotides, the CDR3 is TGTGCCAGCAATCCTGGGACAGGGGAACCAGATACGCAGTATTTT. It specifies CASNPGTGEPDTQYF.

The chain is built from TRBV5-4 and TRBJ2-3; D is unresolved. The germline V gene encodes CDR1 SGHNT and CDR2 YYREEE (reference sequence). The CDR3 spans 13 residues. The germline V and J ends were trimmed by 1 base and 3 bases, with 6 bases remaining between them. The CDR3 spells CASSLKLTDTQYF. The CDR3 DNA is TGTGCCAGCAGCTTGAAACTGACAGATACGCAGTATTTT.

The chain is built from TRBV27 and TRBJ1-2; 8 bases line up with TRBD1. The V and J ends lost 7 bases and 7 bases, in that order; junction bases with no gene match: 20. Germline values: CDR1 MNHEY, CDR2 SMNVEV (reference sequence). This CDR3 region has 17 residues. The CDR3: CASTPRVPGQGLGGYTF. CDR3 bases: TGTGCCAGCACCCCTCGCGTCCCCGGACAGGGTCTCGGTGGCTACACCTTC.

This chain links TRBV4-1 with TRBJ1-1; D gene unclear. CDR1 and CDR2 (germline): MGHRA, YSYEKL. CDR3 length: 16 amino acids. V lost 0 bases to trimming and J lost 3 bases, with 14 bases between them. The CDR3 is CASSQDIGLRDTEAFF. The CDR3 DNA follows: TGCGCCAGCAGCCAAGATATCGGTTTACGGGACACTGAAGCTTTCTTT.

The CDR3 nucleotides read TGTGCCAGCAGCTTAGACCCGGGATCCACAGATACGCAGTATTTT. This codes for CASSLDPGSTDTQYF. The gene calls are TRBV11-2 and TRBJ2-3; tentative D call: TRBD2 (5 bases). The germline V gene encodes CDR1 SGHAT and CDR2 FQNNGV. Trimming pared 0 bases from V and 2 bases from J, leaving 9 bases between. The CDR3 is 15 residues long.